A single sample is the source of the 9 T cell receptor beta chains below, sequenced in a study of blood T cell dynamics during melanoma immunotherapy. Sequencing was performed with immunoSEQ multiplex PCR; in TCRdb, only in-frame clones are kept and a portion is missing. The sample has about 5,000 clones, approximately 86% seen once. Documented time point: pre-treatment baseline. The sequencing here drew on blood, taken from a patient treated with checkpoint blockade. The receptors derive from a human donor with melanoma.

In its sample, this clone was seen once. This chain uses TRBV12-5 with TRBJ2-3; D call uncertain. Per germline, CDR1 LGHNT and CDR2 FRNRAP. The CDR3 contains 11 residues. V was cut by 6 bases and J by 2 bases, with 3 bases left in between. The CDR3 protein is CASGATDTQYF. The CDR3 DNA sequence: TGTGCTAGTGGAGCCACAGATACGCAGTATTTT. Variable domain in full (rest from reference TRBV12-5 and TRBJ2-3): DARVTQTPRHKVTEMGQEVTMRCQPILGHNTVFWYRQTMMQGLELLAYFRNRAPLDDSGMPKDRFSAEMPDATLATLKIQPSEPRDSAVYFCASGATDTQYFGPGTRLTVL.

The CDR3 DNA sequence: TGTGCCACCAGCGAGGGCCTTTTAGGGCAGTTCTTC. Its translation is CATSEGLLGQFF. The V gene is TRBV15, the J gene TRBJ2-1; D perhaps matches TRBD2 (5 bases). Germline CDR1 is LNHNV and CDR2 is YYDKDF (reference sequence). The CDR3 is made up of 12 amino acids. V gave up 5 bases and J gave up 12 bases, with 14 bases separating them.

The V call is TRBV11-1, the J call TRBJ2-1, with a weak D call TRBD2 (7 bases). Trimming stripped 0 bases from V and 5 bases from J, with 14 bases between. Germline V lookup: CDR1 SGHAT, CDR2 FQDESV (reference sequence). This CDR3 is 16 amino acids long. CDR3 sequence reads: CASSLAVREGDNEQFF. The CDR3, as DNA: TGTGCCAGCAGCTTAGCGGTCAGGGAGGGGGACAATGAGCAGTTCTTC.

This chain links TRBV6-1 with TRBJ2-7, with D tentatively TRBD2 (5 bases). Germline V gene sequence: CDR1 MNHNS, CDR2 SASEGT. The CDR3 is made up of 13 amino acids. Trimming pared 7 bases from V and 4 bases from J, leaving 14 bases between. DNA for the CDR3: TGTGCCAGCACCACGACCCGAGGGTACGAGCAGTACTTC. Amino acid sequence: CASTTTRGYEQYF.

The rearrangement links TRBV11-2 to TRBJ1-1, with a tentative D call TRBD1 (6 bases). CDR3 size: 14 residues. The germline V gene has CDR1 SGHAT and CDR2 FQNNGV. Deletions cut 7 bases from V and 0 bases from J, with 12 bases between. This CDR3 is CASTPTGLNTEAFF. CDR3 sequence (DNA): TGTGCCAGCACCCCAACAGGGCTGAACACTGAAGCTTTCTTT.

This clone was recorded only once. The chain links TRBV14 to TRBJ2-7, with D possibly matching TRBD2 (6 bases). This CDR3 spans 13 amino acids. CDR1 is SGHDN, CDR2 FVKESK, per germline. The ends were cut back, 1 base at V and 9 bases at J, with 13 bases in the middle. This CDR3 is CASSQVGGKGQYF. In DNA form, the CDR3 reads TGTGCCAGCAGCCAAGTAGGCGGGAAAGGGCAGTACTTC. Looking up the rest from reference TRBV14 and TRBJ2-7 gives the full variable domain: EAGVTQFPSHSVIEKGQTVTLRCDPISGHDNLYWYRRVMGKEIKFLLHFVKESKQDESGMPNNRFLAERTGGTYSTLKVQPAELEDSGVYFCASSQVGGKGQYFGPGTRLTVT.

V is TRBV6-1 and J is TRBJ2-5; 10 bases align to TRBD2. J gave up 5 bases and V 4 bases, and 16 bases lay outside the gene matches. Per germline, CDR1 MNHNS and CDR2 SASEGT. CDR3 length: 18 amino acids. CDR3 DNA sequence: TGTGCCAGCAGTGTTTCGCGCGGGGCTAGCGGGAGTAGGGAGACCCAGTACTTC. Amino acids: CASSVSRGASGSRETQYF.

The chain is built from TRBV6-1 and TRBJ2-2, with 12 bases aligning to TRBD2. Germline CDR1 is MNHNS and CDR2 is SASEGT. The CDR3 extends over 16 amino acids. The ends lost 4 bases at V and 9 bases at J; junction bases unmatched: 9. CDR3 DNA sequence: TGTGCCAGCAGTGTCAGGCTAGCGGGAGGGCCCAGGGAGCTGTTTTTT. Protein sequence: CASSVRLAGGPRELFF.

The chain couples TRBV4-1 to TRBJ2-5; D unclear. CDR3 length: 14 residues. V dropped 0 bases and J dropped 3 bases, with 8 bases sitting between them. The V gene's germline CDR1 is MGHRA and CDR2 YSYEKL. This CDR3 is CASSQDQVKETQYF. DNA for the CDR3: TGCGCCAGCAGCCAAGATCAGGTGAAAGAGACCCAGTACTTC.